The T cell receptor beta chain described here comes from a study of cytomegalovirus exposure and HLA in healthy donors. As for the study in general: The Caucasian-associated ancestry cluster contained about 80% of the approximately 430 genotyped donors.

Worth noting for this clone: Its antigen is still unknown.

PCR primers comprised 60 Vbeta and 13 Jbeta primers. As handled by the study authors: Later, roughly 80 million unique TCR beta chains were counted in an analysis, and some 11 million of them were shared. Clones were read by immunoSEQ multiplex PCR, and TCRdb kept only the in-frame ones, dropping some. V, J and clone size are taken as reported in that table, and D and trimming were inferred from the DNA itself. The repertoire includes some 180,000 clones, 78% of them detected once, and approximately 2.6% sits in the top ten. Findings and limits, study-wide: Immune exposure was documented only through CMV serostatus.

The CDR3 consists of 13 residues. The V end lost 7 bases, the J end lost 3 bases, and 13 bases lay between the germline ends. Looked up from germline, CDR1 is SNHLY and CDR2 is FYNNEI. The chain couples TRBV2 to TRBJ2-7, with D possibly TRBD1 on 6 matching bases. This sequence was found in a female donor in good health and CMV-seronegative. Sequencing was done on a sample of PBMCs. CDR3 coding DNA: TGTGCCAGCATGATCACAGGGAACTACGAGCAGTACTTC. Translating it yields CASMITGNYEQYF.